The 29 T cell receptor beta chains listed next were all sequenced from one sample in a study of blood T cell repertoires in COVID-19. TCRdb keeps only in-frame clones here, not all; method: immunoSEQ multiplex PCR. The repertoire holds roughly 300,000 clones, with 65% to 90% as singletons. Material: peripheral blood. The receptors here all came from a human donor in a cohort sampled during active COVID-19.

The rearrangement links TRBV7-2 to TRBJ1-3; TRBD1 matches 7 bases. Germline loops: CDR1 SGHTA, CDR2 FQGNSA. This CDR3 region has 15 residues. Trimming removed 3 bases from V and 6 bases from J; junction bases left unmatched: 8. In DNA form, the CDR3 reads TGTGCCAGCAGCTTTCCGACAGGGTTTGAAAACACCATATATTTT. It encodes CASSFPTGFENTIYF.

This clone was seen only once. The same CDR3 can be traced to other DNA sequences in this sample. The chain carries TRBV5-1 and TRBJ1-1, with D perhaps matching TRBD1 (6 bases). In germline, CDR1 is SGHRS, CDR2 YFSETQ. This CDR3 is 13 amino acids long. Trimming took off 4 bases at V and 5 bases at J, with 12 bases between the two ends. The CDR3 nucleotides read TGCGCCAGCAGCCTACAGGGAAGGACTGAAGCTTTCTTT. As protein: CASSLQGRTEAFF.

The rearrangement links TRBV5-8 to TRBJ1-3; maybe TRBD1 (5 bases). This CDR3 is 14 amino acids long. Germline assignment: CDR1 SGHTS and CDR2 YDEGEE. With 4 bases removed from V and 6 bases from J, the gap between germline ends came to 14 bases. DNA of the CDR3: TGTGCCAGCAGCCAGGGTAGGGGCCTAAACACCATATATTTT. This encodes CASSQGRGLNTIYF.

The chain has TRBV28 and TRBJ1-1; no reliable D call. The V end was cut by 5 bases, the J end by 1 base, with 11 bases between. CDR1 is MDHEN and CDR2 is SYDVKM in the germline V gene. This CDR3 has 14 residues. As DNA, the CDR3 is TGTGCCAGCAGTGCTTCACGGGAGAACACTGAAGCTTTCTTT. The encoded protein is CASSASRENTEAFF.

This chain joins TRBV2 and TRBJ1-5; TRBD1 is a possible D gene (5 bases). Germline assignment: CDR1 SNHLY and CDR2 FYNNEI. V dropped 4 bases and J dropped 0 bases, with 10 bases sitting between them. The CDR3 covers 15 residues. The CDR3 sequence: CASSGRGASNQPQHF. The CDR3 DNA follows: TGTGCCAGCAGTGGGAGGGGAGCTAGCAATCAGCCCCAGCATTTT.

The chain employs TRBV27 and TRBJ2-7, with D perhaps TRBD2 (6 bases). V shed 5 bases and J shed 2 bases, with 19 bases lying between them. Germline assignment: CDR1 MNHEY and CDR2 SMNVEV (reference sequence). The CDR3 runs to 16 residues. The CDR3 sequence is CASSPPPGGGTYEQYF. The CDR3 bases are TGTGCCAGCAGTCCCCCCCCGGGTGGAGGGACCTACGAGCAGTACTTC.

V is TRBV5-1 and J is TRBJ1-1; 7 nucleotides line up with TRBD1. Germline assignment: CDR1 SGHRS and CDR2 YFSETQ. The length of the CDR3 is 15 residues. With V trimmed by 2 bases and J by 5 bases, 9 bases remained unmatched. The CDR3 region is CASSFGRGGETEAFF. The CDR3 coding sequence is TGCGCCAGCAGCTTCGGAAGAGGGGGCGAAACTGAAGCTTTCTTT.

This clone has more than one count but fewer than ten. CDR3 region: CASRAREFFGYTF. The DNA of the CDR3 is TGTGCCAGCAGAGCCCGGGAGTTCTTTGGCTACACCTTC. This chain connects TRBV6-5 to TRBJ1-2; D is unresolved. Germline values: CDR1 MNHEY, CDR2 SVGAGI. V gave up 6 bases and J gave up 7 bases, with 15 bases separating them. CDR3 length equals 13 residues.

V usage is TRBV5-4 and J usage is TRBJ1-1; no clear D. This CDR3 comprises 12 residues. Trimming took 4 bases from V and 7 from J, leaving 11 bases between them. Germline CDR1 reads SGHNT; CDR2 reads YYREEE (reference sequence). DNA for the CDR3: TGTGCCAGCAGCAATACCGGGGATGAAGCTTTCTTT. Translated, it gives CASSNTGDEAFF.

This chain uses TRBV18 with TRBJ1-1; 10 nucleotides agree with TRBD1. Losses at the gene ends were 6 bases for V and 1 base for J; bases not matched to a gene: 8. Looked up from germline, CDR1 is KGHSH and CDR2 is LQKENI. CDR3 length: 16 residues. CDR3 residues: CASSAGQGERNTEAFF. CDR3 DNA sequence: TGTGCCAGCTCGGCCGGACAGGGGGAGAGGAACACTGAAGCTTTCTTT.

The gene calls are TRBV2 and TRBJ1-1; TRBD1 is a possible D gene (5 bases). V was trimmed by 4 bases and J by 6 bases, leaving 12 bases between them. From germline, CDR1 is SNHLY and CDR2 FYNNEI. The CDR3 has 13 residues. Written as DNA, the CDR3 is TGTGCCAGCAGTGCACAGGCAATGGCTGAAGCTTTCTTT. Its protein product is CASSAQAMAEAFF.

In its sample, this clone was seen many times. The CDR3: CASSPGGNEQFF. CDR3 coding DNA: TGTGCCAGCAGCCCGGGGGGGAATGAGCAGTTCTTC. This chain uses TRBV4-2 with TRBJ2-1, with 8 bases lining up with TRBD2. From germline, CDR1 is LGHNA and CDR2 YNFKEQ. V lost 4 bases, J lost 7 bases, and 0 bases stayed unmatched. CDR3 length: 12 amino acids.

The chain couples TRBV5-1 to TRBJ1-1, with 8 bases identical to TRBD1. The junction had 4 bases not matched to a gene; V was cut back by 2 bases and J by 1 base. The CDR3 runs to 15 residues. Germline V gives CDR1 SGHRS, CDR2 YFSETQ. The CDR3 coding sequence is TGCGCCAGCAGCTTAGCAGGGGGCCGGAACACTGAAGCTTTCTTT. Amino acid sequence: CASSLAGGRNTEAFF.

The genes are TRBV27 and TRBJ2-7; perhaps TRBD2 as D (5 bases). This CDR3 has 15 residues. With 0 bases removed from V and 3 bases from J, the gap between germline ends came to 12 bases. Germline V gene sequence: CDR1 MNHEY, CDR2 SMNVEV (reference sequence). The CDR3 region is CASSLSSSGVYEQYF. CDR3 coding DNA: TGTGCCAGCAGTTTATCTTCCAGCGGTGTCTACGAGCAGTACTTC.

This chain links TRBV24-1 with TRBJ2-2, with 7 bases that match TRBD2. The V and J ends lost 8 bases and 5 bases, in that order; junction bases with no gene match: 4. The germline V gene encodes CDR1 KGHDR and CDR2 SFDVKD. This CDR3 contains 13 residues. CDR3 sequence reads: CATTPGGTGELFF. CDR3 sequence (DNA): TGTGCCACCACCCCCGGGGGGACCGGGGAGCTGTTTTTT.

This chain joins TRBV7-6 and TRBJ2-2, with 10 positions matching TRBD1. CDR1 is SGHVS and CDR2 is FNYEAQ in the germline V gene. The V segment lost 2 bases and the J segment 3 bases; nucleotides outside the gene matches: 6. This CDR3 is 17 amino acids long. CDR3 sequence (DNA): TGTGCCAGCAGCTTAATCGTGACAGGGGGCTACACCGGGGAGCTGTTTTTT. Amino acid sequence: CASSLIVTGGYTGELFF. Full variable domain (rest looked up from reference TRBV7-6 and TRBJ2-2): GAGVSQSPRYKVTKRGQDVALRCDPISGHVSLYWYRQALGQGPEFLTYFNYEAQQDKSGLPNDRFSAERPEGSISTLTIQRTEQRDSAMYRCASSLIVTGGYTGELFFGEGSRLTVL.

V is TRBV6-5 and J is TRBJ1-1; the match to TRBD1 covers 7 bases. CDR1 and CDR2 from the germline V gene are MNHEY and SVGAGI. CDR3 length equals 13 residues. V lost 7 bases, J lost 13 bases, and 15 bases stayed unmatched. This CDR3 reads CASKNRGLTDGFF. In nucleotides, the CDR3 is TGTGCCAGCAAAAACAGGGGCCTAACTGACGGTTTCTTT.

This chain joins TRBV5-1 and TRBJ2-3; 10 bases line up with TRBD2. Germline CDR1 is SGHRS and CDR2 is YFSETQ. V shed 2 bases, J shed 6 bases, and the junction held 6 bases outside the gene matches. The CDR3 is 15 amino acids. DNA for the CDR3: TGCGCCAGCAGCTTTACTAGCGGGGTGCGGGATACGCAGTATTTT. This codes for CASSFTSGVRDTQYF. Full variable domain (missing parts from reference TRBV5-1 and TRBJ2-3): KAGVTQTPRYLIKTRGQQVTLSCSPISGHRSVSWYQQTPGQGLQFLFEYFSETQRNKGNFPGRFSGRQFSNSRSEMNVSTLELGDSALYLCASSFTSGVRDTQYFGPGTRLTVL.

CDR3 in DNA: TGTGCCAGCATGGGGCACGGCACTGAAGCTTTCTTT. Protein product: CASMGHGTEAFF. The chain couples TRBV2 to TRBJ1-1; D is perhaps TRBD1 (5 bases). V lost 7 bases, J lost 4 bases, and 10 bases lay in between. The CDR3 length is 12 residues. Looked up from germline, CDR1 is SNHLY and CDR2 is FYNNEI.

This clone was recorded once. This chain joins TRBV6-5 and TRBJ2-7, with 7 bases aligning to TRBD1. Losses at the gene ends were 6 bases for V and 2 bases for J; bases not matched to a gene: 4. The CDR3 consists of 13 residues. CDR1 is MNHEY, CDR2 SVGAGI, per germline. The CDR3 DNA follows: TGTGCCAGCAGAAGGGACAGCCCCTACGAGCAGTACTTC. The encoded protein is CASRRDSPYEQYF.

This rearrangement joins TRBV27 to TRBJ2-7, with a tentative D call TRBD1 (6 bases). V lost 6 bases and J lost 3, with 21 bases in between. This CDR3 has 16 amino acids. Germline V gene data show CDR1 as MNHEY and CDR2 as SMNVEV (reference sequence). This CDR3 reads CASRSGDPGDFYEQYF. Written as DNA, the CDR3 is TGTGCCAGCAGGTCAGGGGACCCAGGGGATTTCTACGAGCAGTACTTC.

The chain links TRBV24-1 to TRBJ1-1; D is possibly TRBD1 (6 bases). V was pared by 8 bases and J by 2 bases, with 11 bases between. The germline gives CDR1 KGHDR, CDR2 SFDVKD. The CDR3 extends over 13 amino acids. CDR3: CATMGAENTEAFF. CDR3 nucleotide sequence: TGTGCCACCATGGGGGCGGAAAACACTGAAGCTTTCTTT.

This chain joins TRBV6-5 and TRBJ1-2, with 7 bases that match TRBD1. Germline CDR1 and CDR2: MNHEY and SVGAGI. Germline trimming cut 2 bases from V and 4 bases from J; bases unmatched to any gene: 7. The CDR3 length is 15 residues. CDR3 in amino acids: CASSYRDSLIYGYTF. The CDR3 DNA reads as TGTGCCAGCAGTTACCGGGACAGTCTTATCTATGGCTACACCTTC.

The V and J genes are TRBV27 and TRBJ1-2; 7 positions match TRBD1. CDR3 length: 15 residues. With V trimmed by 2 bases and J by 4 bases, 7 bases remained unmatched. Germline assignment: CDR1 MNHEY and CDR2 SMNVEV (reference sequence). CDR3 residues: CASSLTGTAIYGYTF. CDR3 nucleotide sequence: TGTGCCAGCAGTTTAACCGGGACAGCCATCTATGGCTACACCTTC.

Only a few counts were recorded for this clone. The chain is built from TRBV2 and TRBJ2-2; the match to TRBD1 covers 8 bases. The CDR3 extends over 15 amino acids. CDR1 and CDR2 (germline): SNHLY, FYNNEI. V gave up 8 bases and J gave up 0 bases; unmatched junction bases: 5. Here the CDR3 reads CASWKDRANTGELFF. For the CDR3, the DNA is TGTGCCAGCTGGAAGGACAGGGCGAACACCGGGGAGCTGTTTTTT.

V is TRBV24-1 and J is TRBJ2-7; D is perhaps TRBD1 (7 bases). Germline CDR1 KGHDR, CDR2 SFDVKD. There are 13 residues in the CDR3. V gave up 5 bases and J gave up 5 bases, with 12 bases separating them. This CDR3 is CATSVTGRNEQYF. The CDR3 nucleotides read TGTGCCACCAGTGTGACAGGGAGGAACGAGCAGTACTTC.

The CDR3 sequence: CAISEPAQQRYNEQFF. The CDR3 bases are TGTGCCATCAGTGAGCCTGCCCAGCAGCGATACAATGAGCAGTTCTTC. The J gene is TRBJ2-1, the V gene TRBV10-3; D uncertain. This CDR3 is built from 16 residues. Germline CDR1 and CDR2: ENHRY and SYGVKD. Trimming cost V 2 bases and J 4 bases, with 15 bases left between them.

The rearrangement joins TRBV5-1 to TRBJ1-4; D remains unclear. Germline lookup yields CDR1 SGHRS and CDR2 YFSETQ. V was trimmed by 0 bases and J by 8 bases, leaving 8 bases between them. The CDR3 has 13 amino acids. CDR3 sequence (DNA): TGCGCCAGCAGCTTGGGACGGGAAGAAAAACTGTTTTTT. This codes for CASSLGREEKLFF.

The V call is TRBV29-1, the J call TRBJ2-3; 13 bases are a match to TRBD2. The CDR3 extends over 16 amino acids. After removal of 7 bases from V and 4 bases from J, the junction contained 11 bases not matched to a gene. Germline lookup yields CDR1 SQVTM and CDR2 ANQGSEA. CDR3 nucleotides: TGCAGCGCTGGAGGGACTAGCGGGGAGGGGGCAGATACGCAGTATTTT. It translates to CSAGGTSGEGADTQYF.